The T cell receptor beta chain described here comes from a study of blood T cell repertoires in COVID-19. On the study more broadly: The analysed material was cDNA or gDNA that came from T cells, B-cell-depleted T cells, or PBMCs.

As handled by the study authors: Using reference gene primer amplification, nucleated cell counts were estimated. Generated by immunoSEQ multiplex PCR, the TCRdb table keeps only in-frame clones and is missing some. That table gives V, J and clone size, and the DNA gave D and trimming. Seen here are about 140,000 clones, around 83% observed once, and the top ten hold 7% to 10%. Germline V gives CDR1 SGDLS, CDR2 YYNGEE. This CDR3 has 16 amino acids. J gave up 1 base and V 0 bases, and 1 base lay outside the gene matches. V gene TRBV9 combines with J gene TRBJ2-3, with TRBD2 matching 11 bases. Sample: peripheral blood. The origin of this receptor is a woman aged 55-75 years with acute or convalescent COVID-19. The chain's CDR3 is CASSVVTSGGTDTQYF. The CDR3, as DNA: TGTGCCAGCAGCGTAGTGACTAGCGGGGGCACAGATACGCAGTATTTT. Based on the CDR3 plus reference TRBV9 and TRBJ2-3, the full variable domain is DSGVTQTPKHLITATGQRVTLRCSPRSGDLSVYWYQQSLDQGLQFLIQYYNGEERAKGNILERFSAQQFPDLHSELNLSSLELGDSALYFCASSVVTSGGTDTQYFGPGTRLTVL.